This T cell receptor (beta chain) was observed in a study of early T cells in non-severe SARS-CoV-2 infection. TCRdb recomputed calls from the 5' RACE reads with MiXCR, one row per CDR3 protein. Of around 59,000 distinct CDR3 sequences in the sample, around 8.9% were seen once. The CDR3 spans 16 residues. Trimming removed 4 bases at V and 0 bases at J, with 15 bases between. Germline values: CDR1 SGHTA, CDR2 FQGNSA. This clonotype was sampled from an adult who was a healthcare worker with PCR-confirmed SARS-CoV-2 infection or an uninfected control (not recorded which). The sequencing input was whole blood. V gene TRBV7-2 combines with J gene TRBJ1-2; no definite D call. The CDR3 loop reads CASSSSAGMTNYGYTF. The DNA for the CDR3 is TGTGCCAGCAGCTCAAGTGCGGGGATGACTAACTATGGCTACACCTTC.